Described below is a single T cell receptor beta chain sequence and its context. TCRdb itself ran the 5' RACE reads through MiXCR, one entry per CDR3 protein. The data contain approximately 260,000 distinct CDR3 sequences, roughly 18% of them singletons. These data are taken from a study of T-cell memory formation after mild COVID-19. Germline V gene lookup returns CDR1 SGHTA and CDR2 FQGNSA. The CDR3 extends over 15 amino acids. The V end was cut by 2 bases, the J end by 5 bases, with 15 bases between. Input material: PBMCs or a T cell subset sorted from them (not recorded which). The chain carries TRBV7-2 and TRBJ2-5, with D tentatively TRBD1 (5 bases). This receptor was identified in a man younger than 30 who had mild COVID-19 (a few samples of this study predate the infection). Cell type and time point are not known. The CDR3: CASSLNAGSSETQYF. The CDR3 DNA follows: TGTGCCAGCAGCTTAAACGCAGGGTCGTCCGAGACCCAGTACTTC.